The text below deals with one TCR beta chain. Antigen unknown. Within the sample, other DNA sequences also encode this same CDR3. Germline V gene lookup returns CDR1 SGHDT and CDR2 YYEEEE. The V end was cut by 2 bases, the J end by 4 bases, with 2 bases between. This CDR3 is built from 11 residues. Profiling relied on immunoSEQ multiplex PCR, and the TCRdb table lists in-frame clones only, not all of them. The sample consists of around 110,000 clones, about 90% of them appearing once. These data are taken from a study of T cell responses to AZD1222 COVID-19 vaccine. Study-wide results and limits: At baseline, seropositivity was found in only a handful of AZD1222 recipients. Distributed over spike, vaccine-associated CD4 TCRs predominated at 160-218 and 743-854.

The genes are TRBV5-6 and TRBJ2-3; D ambiguous. The sequence derives from an adult in good health. The sequencing here drew on peripheral blood, taken on day 0 of AZD1222 vaccination. The CDR3 nucleotides are TGTGCCAGCAGCTTAGCAGATACGCAGTATTTT. Its translation: CASSLADTQYF. Based on the CDR3 plus reference TRBV5-6 and TRBJ2-3, the full variable domain is DAGVTQSPTHLIKTRGQQVTLRCSPKSGHDTVSWYQQALGQGPQFIFQYYEEEERQRGNFPDRFSGHQFPNYSSELNVNALLLGDSALYLCASSLADTQYFGPGTRLTVL.